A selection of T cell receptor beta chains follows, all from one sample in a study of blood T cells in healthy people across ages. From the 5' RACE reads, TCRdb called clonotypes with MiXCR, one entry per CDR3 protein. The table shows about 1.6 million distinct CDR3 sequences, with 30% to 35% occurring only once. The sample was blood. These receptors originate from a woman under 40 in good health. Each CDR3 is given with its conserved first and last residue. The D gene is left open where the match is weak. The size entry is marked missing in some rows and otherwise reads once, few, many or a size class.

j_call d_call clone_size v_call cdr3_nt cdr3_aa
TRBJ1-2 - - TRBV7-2 TGTGCCAGCAGCTCGGCAGCAGGCTTCTATGGCTACACCTTC CASSSAAGFYGYTF
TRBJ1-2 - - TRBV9 TGTGCCAGCAGCGTAACCCTGACAGGACTTAACTATGGCTACACCTTC CASSVTLTGLNYGYTF
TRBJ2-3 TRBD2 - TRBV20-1 TGCAGTGCTAAAGCCGGGACTAGTCCCACAGATACGCAGTATTTT CSAKAGTSPTDTQYF
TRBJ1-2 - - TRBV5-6 TGTGCCAGCCGGGCATCAGGAGGCTACACCTTC CASRASGGYTF
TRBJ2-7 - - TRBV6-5 TGTGCCAGCAGTTACTCTTTAGGATCCTACGAGCAGTACTTC CASSYSLGSYEQYF
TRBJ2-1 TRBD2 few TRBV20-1 TGCAGTGGCGTAAAAGCGGGAGGGCCCCCCGATGAGCAGTTCTTC CSGVKAGGPPDEQFF
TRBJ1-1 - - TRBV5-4 TGTGCCAGCAGCGGGTCGCTGGAGAGGAACACTGAAGCTTTCTTT CASSGSLERNTEAFF
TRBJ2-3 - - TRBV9 TGTGCCAGCAGCGTAGACGCAAGTTTAACAGATACGCAGTATTTT CASSVDASLTDTQYF
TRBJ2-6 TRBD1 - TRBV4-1 TGCGCCAGCAGCCACTCGGGGACAGGACACATCTCTGGGGCCAACGTCCTGACTTTC CASSHSGTGHISGANVLTF
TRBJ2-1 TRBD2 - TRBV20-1 TGCAGTGCTAGAGACCTATCCGGGAGGGCCTACAATGAGCAGTTCTTC CSARDLSGRAYNEQFF
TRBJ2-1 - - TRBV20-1 TGCAGTGCTATGGACAGCTTCTCCTACAATGAGCAGTTCTTC CSAMDSFSYNEQFF
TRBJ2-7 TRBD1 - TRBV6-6 TGTGCCAGCAGTTCCACTCAGGGACAGGGAATGTCCGAGCAGTACTTC CASSSTQGQGMSEQYF